This passage covers 7 T cell receptor beta chains from one sample sequenced in a study of shared clonotypes between healthy human individuals. The protocol was immunoSEQ multiplex PCR, while the TCRdb copy is restricted to in-frame clones and leaves out a portion. The repertoire has about 2 million clones, about 95% of them found once; the top ten carry 0.85% to 1.3%. The naive CD8 subset, CD45RO-negative cells positively selected for CCR7, excluded terminally differentiated effector memory CD45RA+ cells. Sequencing was done on a sample of naive CD8+ T cells sorted from blood. Receptor source: a man younger than 35 in good health.

J is TRBJ1-5 and V is TRBV4-1; D is uncertain. Germline V lookup: CDR1 MGHRA, CDR2 YSYEKL. The CDR3 spans 13 residues. The germline V and J ends were trimmed by 1 base and 6 bases, with 7 bases remaining between them. CDR3 loop: CASSQVAVQPQHF. As DNA, the CDR3 is TGCGCCAGCAGCCAAGTAGCTGTTCAGCCCCAGCATTTT.

The chain carries TRBV5-6 and TRBJ2-5; 7 bases are a match to TRBD2. Germline values: CDR1 SGHDT, CDR2 YYEEEE. V dropped 0 bases and J dropped 5; count of bases not matched to a gene: 7. The CDR3 loop spans 15 amino acids. The DNA of the CDR3 is TGTGCCAGCAGCTTGGCTGGGACTATTGGGGAGACCCAGTACTTC. Translation gives CASSLAGTIGETQYF.

V gene TRBV21-1 combines with J gene TRBJ2-3; whether TRBD1, the table's D call, matches the DNA was not checked. TRBV21-1 is recorded as a pseudogene. The CDR3 is 17 residues long. This CDR3 is CASSQLGGQLRTDTQYF. For the CDR3, the DNA is TGTGCCAGCAGCCAATTAGGGGGTCAACTCCGCACAGATACGCAGTATTTT.

The genes are TRBV19 and TRBJ2-3; D may be TRBD1 (6 bases). Deletions cut 6 bases from V and 2 bases from J, with 18 bases between. Germline V gene lookup returns CDR1 LNHDA and CDR2 SQIVND (reference sequence). This CDR3 region has 16 residues. CDR3 amino acids: CASSMGSQGPTDTQYF. The CDR3 nucleotides read TGTGCCAGTAGCATGGGTAGTCAGGGGCCCACAGATACGCAGTATTTT.

This sequence joins TRBV28 and TRBJ1-6; the D gene is possibly TRBD1 (6 bases). With 4 bases removed from V and 2 bases from J, the gap between germline ends came to 18 bases. The CDR3 contains 18 residues. Germline CDR1 and CDR2: MDHEN and SYDVKM. CDR3 loop: CASSSLGGTMPYNSPLHF. The CDR3 DNA reads TGTGCCAGCAGTTCCTTAGGGGGGACCATGCCCTATAATTCACCCCTCCACTTT.

V and J are TRBV7-9 and TRBJ2-7; D gene ambiguous. V lost 1 base to trimming and J lost 2 bases, with 12 bases between them. The CDR3 contains 15 residues. Germline CDR1 reads SEHNR; CDR2 reads FQNEAQ (reference sequence). The CDR3 reads CASSLVDGRPYEQYF. For the CDR3, the DNA is TGTGCCAGCAGCTTAGTGGACGGCCGCCCCTACGAGCAGTACTTC.

DNA for the CDR3: TGTGCCAGCAGACAAATGACAGGCGCTGCTGAAGCTTTCTTT. Its translation: CASRQMTGAAEAFF. The rearrangement uses TRBV28 and TRBJ1-1; a weak D match, TRBD1 (6 bases). V lost 6 bases and J 6 bases, leaving 17 bases between the germline ends. The CDR3 length is 14 residues. The germline CDR1 and CDR2 sequences are MDHEN and SYDVKM.